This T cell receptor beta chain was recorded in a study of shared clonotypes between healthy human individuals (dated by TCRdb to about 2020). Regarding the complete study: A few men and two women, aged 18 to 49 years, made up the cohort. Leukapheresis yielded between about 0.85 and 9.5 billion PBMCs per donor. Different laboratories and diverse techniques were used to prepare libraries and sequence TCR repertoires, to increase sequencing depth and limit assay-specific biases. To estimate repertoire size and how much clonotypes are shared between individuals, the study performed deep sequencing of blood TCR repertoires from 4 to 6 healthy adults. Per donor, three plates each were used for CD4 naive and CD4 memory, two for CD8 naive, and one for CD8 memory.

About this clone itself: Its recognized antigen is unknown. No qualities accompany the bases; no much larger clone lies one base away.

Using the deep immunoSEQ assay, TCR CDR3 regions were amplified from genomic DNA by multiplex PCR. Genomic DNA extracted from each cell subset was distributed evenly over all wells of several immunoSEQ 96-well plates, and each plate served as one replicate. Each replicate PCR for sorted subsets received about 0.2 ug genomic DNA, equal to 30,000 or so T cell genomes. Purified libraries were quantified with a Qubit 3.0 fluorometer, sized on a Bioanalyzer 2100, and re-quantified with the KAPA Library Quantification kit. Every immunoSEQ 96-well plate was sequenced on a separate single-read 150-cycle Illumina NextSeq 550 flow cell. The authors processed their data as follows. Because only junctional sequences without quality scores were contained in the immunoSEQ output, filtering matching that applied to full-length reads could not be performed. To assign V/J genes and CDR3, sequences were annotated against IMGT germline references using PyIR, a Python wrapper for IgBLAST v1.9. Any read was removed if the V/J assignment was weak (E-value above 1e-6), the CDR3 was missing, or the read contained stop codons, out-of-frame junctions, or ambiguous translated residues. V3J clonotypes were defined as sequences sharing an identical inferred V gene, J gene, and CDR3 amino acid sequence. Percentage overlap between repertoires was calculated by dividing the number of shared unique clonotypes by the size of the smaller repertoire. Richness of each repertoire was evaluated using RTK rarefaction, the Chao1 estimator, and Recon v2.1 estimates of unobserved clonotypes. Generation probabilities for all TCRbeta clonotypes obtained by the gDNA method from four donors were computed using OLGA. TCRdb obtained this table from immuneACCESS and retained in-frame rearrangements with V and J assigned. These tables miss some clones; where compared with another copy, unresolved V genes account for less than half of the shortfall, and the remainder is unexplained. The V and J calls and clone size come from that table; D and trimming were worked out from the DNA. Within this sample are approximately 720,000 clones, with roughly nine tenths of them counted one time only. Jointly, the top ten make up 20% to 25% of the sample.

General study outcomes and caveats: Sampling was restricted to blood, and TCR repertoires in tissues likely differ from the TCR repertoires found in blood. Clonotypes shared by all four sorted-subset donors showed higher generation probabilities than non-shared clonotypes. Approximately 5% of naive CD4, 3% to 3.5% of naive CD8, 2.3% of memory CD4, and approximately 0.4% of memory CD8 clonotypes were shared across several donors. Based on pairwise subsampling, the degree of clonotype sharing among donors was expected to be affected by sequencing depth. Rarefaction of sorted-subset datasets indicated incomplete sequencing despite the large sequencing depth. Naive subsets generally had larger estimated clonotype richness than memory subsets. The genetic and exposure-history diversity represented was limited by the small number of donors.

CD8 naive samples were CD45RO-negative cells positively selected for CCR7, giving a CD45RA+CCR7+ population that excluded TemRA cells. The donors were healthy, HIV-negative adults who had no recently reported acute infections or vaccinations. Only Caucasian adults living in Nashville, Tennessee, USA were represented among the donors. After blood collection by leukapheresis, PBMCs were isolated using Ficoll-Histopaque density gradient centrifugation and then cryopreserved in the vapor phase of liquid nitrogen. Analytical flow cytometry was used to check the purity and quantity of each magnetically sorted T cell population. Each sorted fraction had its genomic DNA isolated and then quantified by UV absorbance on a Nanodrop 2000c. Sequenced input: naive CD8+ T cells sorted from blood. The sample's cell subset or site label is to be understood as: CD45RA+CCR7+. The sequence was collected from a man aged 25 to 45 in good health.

The bases are TGTGCCAGCAGAGGGACTAGCGGGAGTGAGACCCAGTACTTC. Its protein reads: CASRGTSGSETQYF. This chain is built from TRBV11-2 and TRBJ2-5; TRBD2 fits 14 bases in the junction. From the germline V gene, CDR1 is SGHAT and CDR2 is FQNNGV. Counted from cysteine to phenylalanine, this CDR3 has 14 amino acids. Only the CDR3 portion is preserved as DNA: 42 bases, with reading frame beginning at the first base. Trimming leaves V shorter by 6 bases and J shorter by 5 bases, with the junction holding 2 bases beyond the gene matches.